This TCR beta chain was profiled in a study of blood T cell repertoires in COVID-19. On the study more broadly: The samples span acute and convalescent COVID-19 from the United States, Italy and Spain. Sources were T cells, B-cell-depleted T cells, or PBMCs; the material itself was cDNA or gDNA.

The table lists this clone with a few counts. Authors' data handling: By means of reference gene primer amplification, nucleated cell counts were estimated. The table came from immunoSEQ multiplex PCR; TCRdb's copy has only in-frame clones and leaves some out. The DNA gave D and trimming, while V, J and clone size come from that table. The profile shows 230,000 or so clones, 70% to 90% of them singletons. Germline V lookup: CDR1 MNHEY, CDR2 SMNVEV (reference sequence). V lost 5 bases and J lost 10, with 17 bases in between. The CDR3 consists of 14 residues. This TCR was recovered from a woman between 50 and 59 years old with acute COVID-19. What was sequenced was PBMCs or T cells enriched from blood (not recorded which). This sequence joins TRBV27 and TRBJ1-4, with a weak D call TRBD1 (5 bases). The CDR3, as DNA: TGTGCCAGCAGTACCACCTCGACGGGGGGAAAACTGTTTTTT. As protein: CASSTTSTGGKLFF. Looking up the rest from reference TRBV27 and TRBJ1-4 gives the full variable domain: EAQVTQNPRYLITVTGKKLTVTCSQNMNHEYMSWYRQDPGLGLRQIYYSMNVEVTDKGDVPEGYKVSRKEKRNFPLILESPSPNQTSLYFCASSTTSTGGKLFFGSGTQLSVL.